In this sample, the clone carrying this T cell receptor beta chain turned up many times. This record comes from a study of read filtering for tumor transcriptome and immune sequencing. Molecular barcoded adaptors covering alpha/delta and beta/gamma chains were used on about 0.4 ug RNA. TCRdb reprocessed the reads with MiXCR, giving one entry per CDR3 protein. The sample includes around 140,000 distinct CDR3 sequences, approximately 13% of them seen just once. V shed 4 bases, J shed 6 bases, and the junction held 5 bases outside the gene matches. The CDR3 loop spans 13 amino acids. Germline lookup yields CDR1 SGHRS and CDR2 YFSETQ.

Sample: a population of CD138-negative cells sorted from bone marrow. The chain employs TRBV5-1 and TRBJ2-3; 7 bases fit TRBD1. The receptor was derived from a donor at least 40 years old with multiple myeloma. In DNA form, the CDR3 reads TGCGCCAGCAGCCCGGGGACAGCCGATACGCAGTATTTT. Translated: CASSPGTADTQYF. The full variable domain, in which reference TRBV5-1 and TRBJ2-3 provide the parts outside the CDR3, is KAGVTQTPRYLIKTRGQQVTLSCSPISGHRSVSWYQQTPGQGLQFLFEYFSETQRNKGNFPGRFSGRQFSNSRSEMNVSTLELGDSALYLCASSPGTADTQYFGPGTRLTVL.